This T cell receptor beta chain was sequenced in a study of control samples from healthy donors and cancer patients (dated by TCRdb to 2018 to 2021). Library generation was performed with the immunoSEQ multiplex PCR assay. The table comes from immuneACCESS by way of TCRdb, which keeps in-frame sequences with V and J called. Part of the clones is missing from these tables; in studies checked, under half for an unresolved V gene and the rest for unknown reasons. The sample includes about 230,000 clones, with approximately 80% observed a single time. About an eighth of the sample goes to the ten largest clones. There are 14 amino acids in the CDR3, from cysteine to phenylalanine inclusive. Only CDR3 DNA remains: 42 bases, in frame from the first base. V is pruned by 3 bases and J by 11 bases, leaving 12 bases of the junction without a gene match. Based on the germline V gene (reference sequence), the CDR1 and CDR2 sequences are SGHNT and YYREEE.

About this clone: Which antigen it targets is not known. Within one base of it there is no much larger clone, and no base qualities were kept.

The source material was PBMCs. The chain employs TRBV5-4 and TRBJ2-3, and 7 bases in between align with TRBD2. This TCR was sampled from a woman in her fifties or sixties with lung cancer. CDR3 sequence: CASSSDLTRGVQYF. The DNA reads TGTGCCAGCAGCTCTGACTTAACACGGGGGGTGCAGTATTTT.